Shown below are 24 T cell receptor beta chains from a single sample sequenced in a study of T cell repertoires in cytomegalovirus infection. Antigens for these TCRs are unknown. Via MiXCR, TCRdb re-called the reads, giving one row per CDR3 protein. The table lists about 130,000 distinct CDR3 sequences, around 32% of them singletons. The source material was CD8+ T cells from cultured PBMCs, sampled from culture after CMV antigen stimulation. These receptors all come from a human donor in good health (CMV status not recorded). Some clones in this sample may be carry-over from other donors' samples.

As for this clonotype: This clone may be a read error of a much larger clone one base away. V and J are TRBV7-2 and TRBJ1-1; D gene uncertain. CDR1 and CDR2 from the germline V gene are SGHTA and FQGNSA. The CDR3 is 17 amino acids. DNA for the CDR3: TGTGCCAGCAGCTCTCCTATGGACCTTACTAAGAACACTGAAGCTCTCTTT. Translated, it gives CASSSPMDLTKNTEALF.

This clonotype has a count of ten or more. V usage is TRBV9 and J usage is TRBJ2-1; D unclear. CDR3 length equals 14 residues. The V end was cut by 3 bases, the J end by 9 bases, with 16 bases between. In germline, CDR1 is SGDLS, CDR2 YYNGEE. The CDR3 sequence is CASSAHGPFIEQFF. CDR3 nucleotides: TGTGCCAGCAGCGCCCACGGGCCTTTCATTGAGCAGTTCTTC. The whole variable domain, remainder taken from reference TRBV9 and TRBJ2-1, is DSGVTQTPKHLITATGQRVTLRCSPRSGDLSVYWYQQSLDQGLQFLIQYYNGEERAKGNILERFSAQQFPDLHSELNLSSLELGDSALYFCASSAHGPFIEQFFGPGTRLTVL.

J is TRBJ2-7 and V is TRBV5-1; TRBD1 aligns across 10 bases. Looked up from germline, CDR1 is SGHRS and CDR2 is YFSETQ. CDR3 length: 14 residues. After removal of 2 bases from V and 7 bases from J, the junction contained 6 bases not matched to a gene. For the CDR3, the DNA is TGCGCCAGCAGCTTAGGGACAGGGGTAAGAGAGCAGTACTTC. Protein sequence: CASSLGTGVREQYF.

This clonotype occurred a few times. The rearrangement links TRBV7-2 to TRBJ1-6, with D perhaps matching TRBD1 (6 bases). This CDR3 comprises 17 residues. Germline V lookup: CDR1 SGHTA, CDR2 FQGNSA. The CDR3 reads CATKGGILSSYNSPLHF. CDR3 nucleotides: TGTGCGACTAAGGGGGGGATATTAAGCTCCTATAATTCACCCCTCCACTTT.

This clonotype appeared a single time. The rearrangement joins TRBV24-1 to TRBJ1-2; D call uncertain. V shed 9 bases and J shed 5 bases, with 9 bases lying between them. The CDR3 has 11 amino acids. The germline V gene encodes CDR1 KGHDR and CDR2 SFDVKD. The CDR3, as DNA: TGTGCCACCTCGGAGGGATATGGCTACACCTTC. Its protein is CATSEGYGYTF.

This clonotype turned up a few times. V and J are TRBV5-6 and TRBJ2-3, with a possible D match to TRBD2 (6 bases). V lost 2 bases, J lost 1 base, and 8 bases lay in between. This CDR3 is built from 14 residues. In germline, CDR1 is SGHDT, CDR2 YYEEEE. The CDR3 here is CASSFRLGTDTQYF. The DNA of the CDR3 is TGTGCCAGCAGCTTCCGACTAGGCACAGATACGCAGTATTTT.

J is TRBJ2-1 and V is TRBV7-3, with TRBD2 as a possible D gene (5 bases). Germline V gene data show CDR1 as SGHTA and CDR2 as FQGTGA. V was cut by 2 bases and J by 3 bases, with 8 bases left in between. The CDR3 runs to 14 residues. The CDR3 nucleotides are TGTGCCAGCAGCTTAGACGGGGTCTACAATGAGCAGTTCTTC. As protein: CASSLDGVYNEQFF.

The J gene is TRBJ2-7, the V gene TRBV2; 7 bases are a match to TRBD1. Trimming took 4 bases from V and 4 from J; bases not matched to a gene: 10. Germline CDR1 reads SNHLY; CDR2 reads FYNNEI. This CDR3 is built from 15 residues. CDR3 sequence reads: CASSAHRGNSYEQYF. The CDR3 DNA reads TGTGCCAGCAGTGCCCACAGGGGAAACTCTTACGAGCAGTACTTC.

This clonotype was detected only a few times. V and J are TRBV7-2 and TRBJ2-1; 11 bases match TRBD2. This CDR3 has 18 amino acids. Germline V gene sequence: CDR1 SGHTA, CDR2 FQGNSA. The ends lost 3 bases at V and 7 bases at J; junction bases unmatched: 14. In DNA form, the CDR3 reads TGTGCCAGCAGCTTCCTCCTTAGCGGGGGGGCCTTTTCGAATGAGCAGTTCTTC. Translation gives CASSFLLSGGAFSNEQFF.

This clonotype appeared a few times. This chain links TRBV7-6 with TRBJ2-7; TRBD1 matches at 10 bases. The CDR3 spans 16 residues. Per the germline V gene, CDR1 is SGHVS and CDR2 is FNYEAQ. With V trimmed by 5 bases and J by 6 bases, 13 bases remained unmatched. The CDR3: CASSPEGGQGTREQYF. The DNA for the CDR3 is TGTGCCAGCAGCCCGGAGGGGGGACAGGGGACCCGCGAGCAGTACTTC.

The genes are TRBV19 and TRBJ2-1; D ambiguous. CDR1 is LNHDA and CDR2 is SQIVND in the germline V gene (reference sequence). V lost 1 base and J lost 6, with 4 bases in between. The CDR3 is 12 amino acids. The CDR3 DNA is TGTGCCAGTAGTATAGGGATCAATGAGCAGTTCTTC. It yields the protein CASSIGINEQFF.

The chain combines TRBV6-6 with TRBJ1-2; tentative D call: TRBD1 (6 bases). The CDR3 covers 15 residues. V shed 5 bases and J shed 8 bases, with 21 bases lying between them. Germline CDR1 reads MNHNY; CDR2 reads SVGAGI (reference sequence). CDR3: CASSLTGPTPQGYTF. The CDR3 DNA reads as TGTGCCAGCAGTCTGACAGGCCCTACCCCTCAGGGCTACACCTTC.

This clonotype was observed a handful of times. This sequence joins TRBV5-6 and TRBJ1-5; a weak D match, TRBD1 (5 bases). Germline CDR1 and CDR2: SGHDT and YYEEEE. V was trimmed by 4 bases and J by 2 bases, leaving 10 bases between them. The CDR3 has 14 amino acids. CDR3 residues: CASSIWGGNQPQHF. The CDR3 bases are TGTGCCAGCAGCATTTGGGGGGGCAATCAGCCCCAGCATTTT.

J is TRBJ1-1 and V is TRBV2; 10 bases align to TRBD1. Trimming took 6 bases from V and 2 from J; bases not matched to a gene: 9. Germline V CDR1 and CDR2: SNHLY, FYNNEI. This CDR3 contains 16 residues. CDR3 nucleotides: TGTGCCAGCAGGGGGTCCTGGGACAGGGGAAACACTGAAGCTTTCTTT. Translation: CASRGSWDRGNTEAFF.

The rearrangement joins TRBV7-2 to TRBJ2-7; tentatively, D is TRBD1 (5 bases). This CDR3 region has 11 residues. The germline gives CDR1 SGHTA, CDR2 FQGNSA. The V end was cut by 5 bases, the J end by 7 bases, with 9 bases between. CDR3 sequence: CASSLRQEQYF. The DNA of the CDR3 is TGTGCCAGCAGCCTTCGACAGGAGCAGTACTTC.

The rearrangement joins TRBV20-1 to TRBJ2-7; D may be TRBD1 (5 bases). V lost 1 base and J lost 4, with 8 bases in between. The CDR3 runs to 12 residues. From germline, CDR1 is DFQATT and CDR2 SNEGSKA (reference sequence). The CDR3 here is CSARGQSYEQYF. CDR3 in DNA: TGCAGTGCTAGAGGACAGAGTTACGAGCAGTACTTC.

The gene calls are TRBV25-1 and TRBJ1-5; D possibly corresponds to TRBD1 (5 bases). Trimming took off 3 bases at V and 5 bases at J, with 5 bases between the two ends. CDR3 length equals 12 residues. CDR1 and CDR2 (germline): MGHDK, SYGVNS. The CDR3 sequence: CASSEGHQPQHF. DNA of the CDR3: TGTGCCAGCAGTGAGGGACATCAGCCCCAGCATTTT.

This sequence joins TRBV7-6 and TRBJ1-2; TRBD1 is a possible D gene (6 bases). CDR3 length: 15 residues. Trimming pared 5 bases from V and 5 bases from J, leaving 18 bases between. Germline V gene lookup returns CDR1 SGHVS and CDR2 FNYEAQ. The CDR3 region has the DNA TGTGCCAGCAGCCCGACACAGGGTCGCATTTATGGCTACACCTTC. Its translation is CASSPTQGRIYGYTF.

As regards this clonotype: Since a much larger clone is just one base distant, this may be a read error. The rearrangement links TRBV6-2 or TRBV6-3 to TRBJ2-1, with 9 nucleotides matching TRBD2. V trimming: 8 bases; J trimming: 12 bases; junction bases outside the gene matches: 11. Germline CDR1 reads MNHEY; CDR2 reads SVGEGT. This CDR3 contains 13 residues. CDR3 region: CASRVAGGPGQFF. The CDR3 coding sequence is TGTGCCAGCCGTGTTGCGGGGGGGCCTGGGCAGTTCTTC.

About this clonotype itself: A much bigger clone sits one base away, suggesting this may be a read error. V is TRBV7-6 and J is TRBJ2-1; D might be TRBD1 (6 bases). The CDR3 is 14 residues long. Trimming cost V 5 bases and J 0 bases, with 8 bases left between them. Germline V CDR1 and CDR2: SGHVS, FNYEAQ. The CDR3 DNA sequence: TGTGCCAGCAGCCAGGACAGCTCCTACAATGAGCAGTTCTTC. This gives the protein CASSQDSSYNEQFF.

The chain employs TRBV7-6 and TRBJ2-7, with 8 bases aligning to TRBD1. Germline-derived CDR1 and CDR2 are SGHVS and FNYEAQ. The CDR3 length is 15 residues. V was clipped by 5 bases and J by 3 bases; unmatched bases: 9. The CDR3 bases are TGTGCCAGCAGCCCCGACAGGGGTACTGTCTACGAGCAGTACTTC. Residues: CASSPDRGTVYEQYF.

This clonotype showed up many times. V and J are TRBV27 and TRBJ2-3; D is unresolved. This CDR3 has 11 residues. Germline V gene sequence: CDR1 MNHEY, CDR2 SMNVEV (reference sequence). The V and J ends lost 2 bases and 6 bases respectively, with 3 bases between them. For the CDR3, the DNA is TGTGCCAGCAGTTTAGCCGATACGCAGTATTTT. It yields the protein CASSLADTQYF.

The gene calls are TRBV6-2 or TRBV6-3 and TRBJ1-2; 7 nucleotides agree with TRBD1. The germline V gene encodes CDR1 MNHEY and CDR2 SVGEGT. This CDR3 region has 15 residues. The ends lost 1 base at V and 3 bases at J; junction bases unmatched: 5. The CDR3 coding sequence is TGTGCCAGCAGTTACTGGAGACAGGGATACTATGGCTACACCTTC. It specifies CASSYWRQGYYGYTF.

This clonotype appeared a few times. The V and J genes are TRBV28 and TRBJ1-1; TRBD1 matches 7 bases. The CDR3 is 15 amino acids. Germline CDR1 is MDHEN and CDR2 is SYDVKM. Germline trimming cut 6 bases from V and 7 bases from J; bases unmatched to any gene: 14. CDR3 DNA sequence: TGTGCCAGCAGCCCGGTGGTGACAGGGACGGGTGAAGCTTTCTTT. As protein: CASSPVVTGTGEAFF.